Each of the 31 T cell receptor beta chains below was sequenced from the same sample in a study of Graves' ophthalmopathy and Graves' hyperthyroidism. TCR beta CDR3 regions were amplified from RNA transcripts. RT-PCR in the first round used HTBI primers; a second-round multiplex PCR followed. Each CDR3 protein is one row after TCRdb ran MiXCR on the multiplex PCR reads. The repertoire holds 500,000 to 800,000 distinct CDR3 sequences, under 50% seen once, with around 3.3% in the top ten. Material: peripheral blood. The receptors here all came from an adult man with Graves' ophthalmopathy.

This clonotype was detected many times. The genes are TRBV4-1 and TRBJ2-5, with TRBD1 identical over 8 bases. Per germline, CDR1 MGHRA and CDR2 YSYEKL. The CDR3 has 16 amino acids. V dropped 4 bases and J dropped 1; count of bases not matched to a gene: 8. The CDR3 bases are TGCGCCAGCAGCCGAGGAAAGCAGGGGGCCCAAGAGACCCAGTACTTC. Translated: CASSRGKQGAQETQYF.

This clonotype was counted at least ten times. The rearrangement links TRBV12-5 to TRBJ1-5; D is uncertain. Germline V gene data show CDR1 as LGHNT and CDR2 as FRNRAP. The CDR3 covers 14 residues. V lost 6 bases, J lost 1 base, and 10 bases lay in between. CDR3 nucleotides: TGTGCTAGTGGAGAATTGGGGAGCAATCAGCCCCAGCATTTT. Amino acids: CASGELGSNQPQHF.

The rearrangement joins TRBV2 to TRBJ2-7, with D possibly matching TRBD1 (6 bases). This CDR3 is 17 amino acids long. V lost 5 bases and J lost 3, with 23 bases in between. The V gene's germline CDR1 is SNHLY and CDR2 FYNNEI. The DNA of the CDR3 is TGTGCCAGCAGTCGACTAAGGGGCAGGGGAGATCGCTACGAGCAGTACTTC. Its translation is CASSRLRGRGDRYEQYF.

The genes are TRBV11-2 and TRBJ1-1; D is possibly TRBD1 (6 bases). Trimming stripped 6 bases from V and 1 base from J, with 15 bases between. This CDR3 has 15 residues. From germline, CDR1 is SGHAT and CDR2 FQNNGV. The CDR3 nucleotides are TGTGCCAGCAGTTGGAAGGGGGGCGGGAACACTGAAGCTTTCTTT. Amino acid sequence: CASSWKGGGNTEAFF.

This chain uses TRBV6-1 with TRBJ2-7, with 10 bases lining up with TRBD1. Trimming removed 0 bases from V and 4 bases from J; junction bases left unmatched: 6. Germline CDR1 is MNHNS and CDR2 is SASEGT. The CDR3 length is 16 residues. CDR3 protein: CASSEADRGLYYEQYF. The DNA of the CDR3 is TGTGCCAGCAGTGAAGCAGACAGGGGGCTCTATTACGAGCAGTACTTC.

This clonotype was detected only once. Possible read error: a much larger clone is one base away. This chain uses TRBV7-9 with TRBJ1-1; D may be TRBD1 (5 bases). CDR3 length: 13 amino acids. The germline gives CDR1 SEHNR, CDR2 FQNEAQ (reference sequence). The CDR3: CASSYGASTGAFF. The CDR3, as DNA: TGTGCCAGCAGCTACGGGGCCTCCACTGGAGCTTTCTTT.

With regard to this clonotype: Possible read error: a much larger clone is one base away. The J gene is TRBJ2-5, the V gene TRBV6-6, with 7 nucleotides matching TRBD2. The germline V gene has CDR1 MNHNY and CDR2 SVGAGI (reference sequence). Trimming removed 8 bases from V and 10 bases from J; junction bases left unmatched: 10. The CDR3 totals 12 residues. CDR3 region: CASGRAGTRQYF. Here the CDR3 DNA reads TGTGCCAGCGGACGAGCGGGAACGCGCCAGTACTTC.

The rearrangement uses TRBV27 and TRBJ1-6; no definite D call. Trimming stripped 0 bases from V and 9 bases from J, with 6 bases between. The CDR3 consists of 13 residues. Germline CDR1 is MNHEY and CDR2 is SMNVEV (reference sequence). The CDR3 region has the DNA TGTGCCAGCAGTTTATCGGACCTTTCACCCCTCCACTTT. It codes for CASSLSDLSPLHF.

The chain joins TRBV2 to TRBJ2-5; TRBD2 matches 8 bases. There are 14 residues in the CDR3. CDR1 is SNHLY and CDR2 is FYNNEI in the germline V gene. The CDR3 reads CASRPLADQETQYF. CDR3 sequence (DNA): TGTGCTAGCCGCCCACTAGCGGACCAAGAGACCCAGTACTTC.

A single count supports this clonotype. The J gene is TRBJ1-3, the V gene TRBV7-3; D is undetermined. Looked up from germline, CDR1 is SGHTA and CDR2 is FQGTGA. The V and J ends lost 2 bases and 7 bases respectively, with 18 bases between them. The CDR3 extends over 16 amino acids. The CDR3 nucleotides are TGTGCCAGCAGCTTAGGGCCAGACGTTCGGGTGAACACCATATATTTT. Its translation is CASSLGPDVRVNTIYF.

The sample holds a few counts of this clonotype. Being one base from a much bigger clone, this may be a read error. The chain has TRBV2 and TRBJ1-5; the D is unclear. The CDR3 extends over 12 amino acids. From germline, CDR1 is SNHLY and CDR2 FYNNEI. Trimming left V 4 bases short and J 6 bases short, with 7 bases between. CDR3: CASSAAGQPQHF. The CDR3 nucleotides are TGTGCCAGCAGTGCTGCGGGTCAGCCCCAGCATTTT.

This clonotype was seen only a few times. The chain has TRBV12-3 or TRBV12-4 and TRBJ1-1; D call uncertain. V was shortened by 2 bases and J by 3 bases, with 10 bases between the two germline ends. This CDR3 region has 14 residues. The CDR3, as DNA: TGTGCCAGCAGTTTATTATTTTCGGACACTGAAGCTTTCTTT. It specifies CASSLLFSDTEAFF.

The CDR3 loop is CASSLVQGRNQPQHF. DNA of the CDR3: TGTGCCAGCAGCTTAGTGCAGGGACGGAATCAGCCCCAGCATTTT. V and J are TRBV7-2 and TRBJ1-5; D is perhaps TRBD1 (5 bases). There are 15 residues in the CDR3. The V and J ends lost 1 base and 4 bases respectively, with 11 bases between them. Germline V CDR1 and CDR2: SGHTA, FQGNSA.

The rearrangement joins TRBV5-1 to TRBJ2-2, with 7 bases that match TRBD2. There are 18 residues in the CDR3. V lost 4 bases to trimming and J lost 0 bases; unmatched junction nucleotides: 12. Looked up from germline, CDR1 is SGHRS and CDR2 is YFSETQ. The CDR3 DNA is TGCGCCAGCAGCCAAGCAGGTCCCCGGGGGGCGAACACCGGGGAGCTGTTTTTT. Protein product: CASSQAGPRGANTGELFF.

The chain uses TRBV19 and TRBJ2-2; 9 nucleotides line up with TRBD1. Per the germline V gene, CDR1 is LNHDA and CDR2 is SQIVND (reference sequence). The CDR3 sequence is 16 residues long. V lost 4 bases, J lost 7 bases, and 10 bases stayed unmatched. CDR3 protein: CASSTYLGQGIGELFF. The CDR3 coding sequence is TGTGCCAGTAGTACCTACCTTGGACAGGGGATCGGGGAGCTGTTTTTT.

V usage is TRBV10-2 and J usage is TRBJ1-4; weak D call: TRBD1 (5 bases). The CDR3 contains 15 residues. Trimming left V 7 bases short and J 7 bases short, with 19 bases between. The germline CDR1 and CDR2 sequences are WSHSY and SAAADI. CDR3 in DNA: TGCGCCAGCACCCAACAGGTCTCGGATGGTGAAAAACTGTTTTTT. It encodes CASTQQVSDGEKLFF.

This clonotype has a count of ten or more. The chain employs TRBV9 and TRBJ2-5; TRBD2 matches at 11 bases. Germline V CDR1 and CDR2: SGDLS, YYNGEE. The CDR3 is made up of 17 amino acids. The ends lost 0 bases at V and 2 bases at J; junction bases unmatched: 6. CDR3 DNA sequence: TGTGCCAGCAGCGTAGCTACGGCTAGCGGGGGGCAAGAGACCCAGTACTTC. It yields the protein CASSVATASGGQETQYF. Full variable domain (missing parts from reference TRBV9 and TRBJ2-5): DSGVTQTPKHLITATGQRVTLRCSPRSGDLSVYWYQQSLDQGLQFLIQYYNGEERAKGNILERFSAQQFPDLHSELNLSSLELGDSALYFCASSVATASGGQETQYFGPGTRLLVL.

This rearrangement joins TRBV20-1 to TRBJ2-2; D gene ambiguous. The V end lost 4 bases, the J end lost 0 bases, and 9 bases lay between the germline ends. The CDR3 is 14 amino acids. Germline V lookup: CDR1 DFQATT, CDR2 SNEGSKA (reference sequence). CDR3 protein: CSATDISNTGELFF. The DNA for the CDR3 is TGCAGTGCTACGGATATTTCGAACACCGGGGAGCTGTTTTTT.

The gene calls are TRBV20-1 and TRBJ1-4, with TRBD1 as a possible D gene (6 bases). The V gene's germline CDR1 is DFQATT and CDR2 SNEGSKA (reference sequence). CDR3 size: 15 residues. The V end was cut by 6 bases, the J end by 4 bases, with 18 bases between. The CDR3 DNA reads as TGCAGTGCCCTTACGGGACAAGGGGTTAATGAAAAACTGTTTTTT. It yields the protein CSALTGQGVNEKLFF.

V gene TRBV20-1 combines with J gene TRBJ2-7; 8 nucleotides agree with TRBD2. Germline V gene data show CDR1 as DFQATT and CDR2 as SNEGSKA (reference sequence). Unmatched junction bases numbered 9, after V lost 1 base and J lost 1 base. This CDR3 comprises 16 residues. This CDR3 is CSARGFGTRLSYEQYF. The DNA for the CDR3 is TGCAGTGCTAGAGGTTTTGGGACTAGACTTTCCTACGAGCAGTACTTC.

This clonotype was found many times. This rearrangement joins TRBV12-3 or TRBV12-4 to TRBJ1-1, with D possibly matching TRBD1 (5 bases). Trimming shortened V by 6 bases and J by 4 bases, and 18 bases separated the two germline ends. The CDR3 spans 15 residues. This CDR3 reads CASSTIHQGGTEAFF. The CDR3 DNA follows: TGTGCCAGCAGCACGATTCACCAGGGTGGCACTGAAGCTTTCTTT.

J is TRBJ1-2 and V is TRBV25-1; D unclear. V was pared by 5 bases and J by 4 bases, with 20 bases between. This CDR3 has 16 amino acids. CDR1 is MGHDK, CDR2 SYGVNS, per germline. The CDR3 region is CASSLSGVQGGYGYTF. The CDR3 bases are TGTGCCAGCAGTTTAAGCGGAGTGCAAGGAGGCTATGGCTACACCTTC.

This clonotype appeared many times. The CDR3 loop reads CASSLRRAGRNSPLHF. The CDR3 DNA follows: TGTGCCAGCAGCCTCCGCCGAGCGGGGCGCAATTCACCCCTCCACTTT. The chain uses TRBV7-9 and TRBJ1-6; perhaps TRBD1 as D (5 bases). CDR3 length: 16 residues. Between the trimmed V and J ends, which lost 5 bases and 7 bases, there was a span of 18 bases. Per the germline V gene, CDR1 is SEHNR and CDR2 is FQNEAQ (reference sequence). The full variable domain, rest sourced from reference TRBV7-9 and TRBJ1-6, is DTGVSQNPRHKITKRGQNVTFRCDPISEHNRLYWYRQTLGQGPEFLTYFQNEAQLEKSRLLSDRFSAERPKGSFSTLEIQRTEQGDSAMYLCASSLRRAGRNSPLHFGNGTRLTVT.

This chain uses TRBV6-5 with TRBJ1-5, with TRBD1 matching 10 bases. This CDR3 spans 17 amino acids. Trimming cost V 5 bases and J 4 bases; bases outside gene matches: 11. Germline loops: CDR1 MNHEY, CDR2 SVGAGI. The CDR3 nucleotides read TGTGCCAGCAGTGATCTTCTTTGGACAGGGGGTAATCAGCCCCAGCATTTT. Translation gives CASSDLLWTGGNQPQHF.

This clonotype was recorded many times. The chain carries TRBV4-1 and TRBJ1-5, with 8 bases matching TRBD1. Trimming cost V 3 bases and J 6 bases; bases outside gene matches: 7. The CDR3 contains 15 residues. Germline CDR1 is MGHRA and CDR2 is YSYEKL. Written as DNA, the CDR3 is TGCGCCAGCAGCCAGCTCGGACAGGGAGGTCAGCCCCAGCATTTT. Residues: CASSQLGQGGQPQHF.

In its sample, this clonotype was seen many times. This chain joins TRBV10-3 and TRBJ2-7; 12 bases line up with TRBD2. V lost 10 bases to trimming and J lost 0 bases; unmatched junction nucleotides: 4. CDR3 length equals 14 residues. In germline, CDR1 is ENHRY, CDR2 SYGVKD. Written as DNA, the CDR3 is TGTGCCACCCGGACTAGCGGGACCTCCTACGAGCAGTACTTC. Amino acids: CATRTSGTSYEQYF.

The V and J genes are TRBV6-4 and TRBJ2-2; TRBD1 or TRBD2 may be the D gene (6 bases each). The CDR3 is made up of 14 amino acids. CDR1 is MRHNA and CDR2 is SNTAGT in the germline V gene. V was trimmed by 7 bases and J by 7 bases, leaving 16 bases between them. Written as DNA, the CDR3 is TGTGCCAGCACCTACAGGGAGGACGGCGGGGAGCTGTTTTTT. Translated: CASTYREDGGELFF.

This clonotype came up many times. The chain is built from TRBV5-1 and TRBJ1-3; no firm D call. The V and J ends lost 1 base and 0 bases respectively, with 5 bases between them. Germline V gene data show CDR1 as SGHRS and CDR2 as YFSETQ. The CDR3 runs 14 residues. The CDR3 sequence: CASSLQDSGNTIYF. The CDR3 DNA sequence: TGCGCCAGCAGCTTGCAGGACTCTGGAAACACCATATATTTT.

This clonotype was counted many times. The V gene is TRBV7-9, the J gene TRBJ2-7; perhaps TRBD2 as D (5 bases). There are 14 residues in the CDR3. Looked up from germline, CDR1 is SEHNR and CDR2 is FQNEAQ (reference sequence). Trimming removed 6 bases at V and 5 bases at J, with 17 bases between. The CDR3: CASRRRASSNEQYF. For the CDR3, the DNA is TGTGCCAGCAGGAGGCGGGCCTCTTCCAACGAGCAGTACTTC.

This clonotype was seen more than once but under ten times. The V and J genes are TRBV11-3 and TRBJ2-7; D remains unclear. Trimming cost V 2 bases and J 3 bases, with 14 bases left between them. The CDR3 runs 15 residues. Per the germline V gene, CDR1 is SGHNT and CDR2 is YENEEA. CDR3 sequence reads: CASSLFPRQDYEQYF. CDR3 bases: TGTGCCAGCAGCTTATTCCCTCGGCAAGACTACGAGCAGTACTTC.

The gene calls are TRBV9 and TRBJ2-2, with D perhaps given as TRBD1 or TRBD2 (5 bases each). Germline-derived CDR1 and CDR2 are SGDLS and YYNGEE. The V end was cut by 4 bases, the J end by 6 bases, with 22 bases between. The CDR3 contains 17 residues. CDR3 sequence reads: CASSHGADIAMAGELFF. The CDR3 nucleotides read TGTGCCAGCAGCCACGGGGCGGACATCGCCATGGCCGGGGAGCTGTTTTTT. The entire variable domain, with the rest obtained from reference TRBV9 and TRBJ2-2, is as follows: DSGVTQTPKHLITATGQRVTLRCSPRSGDLSVYWYQQSLDQGLQFLIQYYNGEERAKGNILERFSAQQFPDLHSELNLSSLELGDSALYFCASSHGADIAMAGELFFGEGSRLTVL.